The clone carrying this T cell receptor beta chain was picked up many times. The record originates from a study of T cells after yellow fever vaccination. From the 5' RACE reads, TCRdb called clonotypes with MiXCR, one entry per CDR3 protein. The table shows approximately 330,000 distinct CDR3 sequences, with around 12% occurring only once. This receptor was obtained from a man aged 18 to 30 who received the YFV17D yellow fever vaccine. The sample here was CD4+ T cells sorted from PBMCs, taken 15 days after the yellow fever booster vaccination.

The CDR3: CATSRDRGSSEQYV. In nucleotides, the CDR3 is TGTGCCACCAGCAGAGATCGGGGGAGTTCCGAGCAGTACGTC. This chain uses TRBV15 with TRBJ2-7; D possibly corresponds to TRBD2 (6 bases). Between the trimmed V and J ends, which lost 0 bases and 6 bases, there was a span of 12 bases. The CDR3 is made up of 14 amino acids. Germline CDR1 reads LNHNV; CDR2 reads YYDKDF (reference sequence).